Reported below is one T cell receptor (beta chain). The sample originates from a study of cytomegalovirus exposure and HLA in healthy donors. About the research overall: Out of 150 million to 200 million T cells, an earlier analysis found 117 million unique TCR beta sequences in total.

The PCR employed 60 Vbeta primers together with 13 Jbeta primers. Libraries were prepared by immunoSEQ multiplex PCR; TCRdb keeps only in-frame clonotypes and omits some of them. The sample lists 140,000 to 150,000 clones, about 72% seen once, with about 4.5% in the top ten. CDR1 is SQVTM, CDR2 ANQGSEA, per germline. The V segment lost 5 bases and the J segment 9 bases; nucleotides outside the gene matches: 10. This CDR3 comprises 15 residues. Material for sequencing was PBMCs. The clonotype comes from a man aged 60 to 69 in good health and CMV-seronegative. The gene calls are TRBV29-1 and TRBJ2-1; 13 bases line up with TRBD2. CDR3 residues: CSVLFWGLAGPEQFF. The CDR3 coding sequence is TGCAGCGTTCTGTTTTGGGGACTAGCGGGACCTGAGCAGTTCTTC.